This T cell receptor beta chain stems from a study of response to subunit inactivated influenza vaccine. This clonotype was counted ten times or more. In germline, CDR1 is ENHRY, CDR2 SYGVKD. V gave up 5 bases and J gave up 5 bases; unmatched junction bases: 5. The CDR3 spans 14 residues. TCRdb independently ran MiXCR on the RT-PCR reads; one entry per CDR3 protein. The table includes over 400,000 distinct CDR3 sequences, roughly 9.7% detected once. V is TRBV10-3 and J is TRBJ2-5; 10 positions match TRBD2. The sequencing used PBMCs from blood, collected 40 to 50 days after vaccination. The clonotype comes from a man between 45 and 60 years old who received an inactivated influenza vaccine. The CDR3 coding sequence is TGTGCCATCAGTTCTAGCGGGAGAGAGGAGACCCAGTACTTC. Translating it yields CAISSSGREETQYF.